This TCR beta chain came from a study of shared clonotypes between healthy human individuals. In the study overall: Participating donors consisted of two women and three men aged 18 to 49.

With unsorted samples, genomic DNA was obtained from tens of millions of PBMCs. The authors ran the assay at deep level. Generated by immunoSEQ multiplex PCR, the TCRdb table keeps only in-frame clones and is missing some. The sample shows 90,000 to 100,000 clones, approximately 44% of them seen only once. Study results and caveats: It was expected that sequencing depth would affect clonotype sharing among donors.

Regarding this clone: The antigen is undetermined.

The CDR3 runs to 9 residues. The germline CDR1 and CDR2 sequences are GTSNPN and SVGIG (reference sequence). The source of this sequence is a woman aged 40 to 50 in good health. Some clones in this sample may be carry-over from other donors' samples. The sample comprised PBMCs. The chain carries TRBV30 and TRBJ2-5; D might be TRBD2 (5 bases). The DNA end lines up better with TRBJ2-7; the J call may be wrong. CDR3 region: CAGESEQYF. For the CDR3, the DNA is TGTGCCGGGGAGTCCGAGCAGTACTTC.